Below, 22 T cell receptor beta chains from the same sample are listed, as sequenced in a study of radiation and T cells in renal cell carcinoma. Repertoires were generated with immunoSEQ multiplex PCR, while TCRdb's copy carries only in-frame clones and drops some. The data hold just over 15,000 clones, with 64% observed a single time. Treatment noted: 15 Gy SBRT to primary tumor, nephrectomy 4 weeks later. The sample in question was tumor tissue, obtained from a patient whose treatment included radiotherapy and nephrectomy. Receptor source: a woman aged 70-85 years with renal cell carcinoma.

J is TRBJ1-5 and V is TRBV10-3; D is unresolved. V gave up 0 bases and J gave up 5 bases, with 2 bases separating them. Germline lookup yields CDR1 ENHRY and CDR2 SYGVKD. The CDR3 loop spans 12 amino acids. The CDR3 nucleotides are TGTGCCATCAGTGAGTCTTATCAGCCCCAGCATTTT. Its translation: CAISESYQPQHF.

V gene TRBV28 combines with J gene TRBJ1-2; no clear D. Germline values: CDR1 MDHEN, CDR2 SYDVKM. Trimming took 6 bases from V and 2 from J, leaving 10 bases between them. The CDR3 runs to 13 residues. CDR3 in DNA: TGTGCCAGCAGCCGTACAGAGAACTATGGCTACACCTTC. The encoded protein is CASSRTENYGYTF.

CDR3 DNA sequence: TGTGCCAGCAGTGAAGAAACGGGTCCAAACTACGAGCAGTACTTC. Encoded protein: CASSEETGPNYEQYF. The rearrangement links TRBV6-1 to TRBJ2-7, with D hard to call. CDR1 MNHNS and CDR2 SASEGT come from the germline V gene. The CDR3 consists of 15 residues. V lost 1 base, J lost 3 bases, and 13 bases lay in between.

The chain has TRBV6-1 and TRBJ1-2; possibly TRBD1 for D (5 bases). V shed 7 bases and J shed 4 bases, with 19 bases lying between them. The CDR3 has 15 amino acids. The germline V gene has CDR1 MNHNS and CDR2 SASEGT. The CDR3: CASKERAAGGYGYTF. The CDR3 DNA reads as TGTGCCAGCAAAGAACGGGCAGCCGGGGGCTATGGCTACACCTTC.

CDR3 DNA: TGTGCCAGCGGGGGGGCCGCGGACACTGAAGCTTTCTTT. This translates into CASGGAADTEAFF. The chain recombines TRBV2 with TRBJ1-1; D possibly corresponds to TRBD1 (6 bases). CDR1 is SNHLY, CDR2 FYNNEI, per germline. The CDR3 is 13 residues long. V lost 8 bases, J lost 3 bases, and 13 bases lay in between.

The chain joins TRBV11-1 to TRBJ2-5, with TRBD2 matching 8 bases. Germline CDR1 SGHAT, CDR2 FQDESV (reference sequence). Trimming removed 5 bases from V and 3 bases from J; junction bases left unmatched: 14. This CDR3 has 17 amino acids. The CDR3 region is CASSRLTSAYFKETQYF. The CDR3 DNA reads as TGTGCCAGCAGCCGCCTGACTAGCGCCTACTTCAAAGAGACCCAGTACTTC.

This clone was found a few times. The genes are TRBV19 and TRBJ1-5; 8 nucleotides agree with TRBD1. In germline, CDR1 is LNHDA, CDR2 SQIVND (reference sequence). J gave up 6 bases and V 7 bases, and 8 bases lay outside the gene matches. CDR3 size: 14 residues. The CDR3 nucleotides are TGTGCCAGTACTCCTGACAGGGGAGGTCAGCCCCAGCATTTT. This sequence encodes CASTPDRGGQPQHF.

The chain couples TRBV5-1 to TRBJ2-3; 10 bases map to TRBD2. With V trimmed by 3 bases and J by 2 bases, 3 bases remained unmatched. This CDR3 contains 15 residues. CDR1 is SGHRS and CDR2 is YFSETQ in the germline V gene. Written as DNA, the CDR3 is TGCGCCAGCAGCTGGACTAGCGGCGACACAGATACGCAGTATTTT. The encoded protein is CASSWTSGDTDTQYF.

The chain joins TRBV7-2 to TRBJ1-1; D is unclear. Per germline, CDR1 SGHTA and CDR2 FQGNSA. V was pared by 5 bases and J by 6 bases, with 16 bases between. The CDR3 sequence is 14 residues long. CDR3 DNA sequence: TGTGCCAGCAGCGCCAGACGGCGGGATCCTGAAGCTTTCTTT. It yields the protein CASSARRRDPEAFF. Full variable domain (missing parts from reference TRBV7-2 and TRBJ1-1): GAGVSQSPSNKVTEKGKDVELRCDPISGHTALYWYRQSLGQGLEFLIYFQGNSAPDKSGLPSDRFSAERTGGSVSTLTIQRTQQEDSAVYLCASSARRRDPEAFFGQGTRLTVV.

The chain uses TRBV6-1 and TRBJ1-1, with D unclear. The germline gives CDR1 MNHNS, CDR2 SASEGT. The CDR3 loop spans 13 amino acids. V was cut by 7 bases and J by 4 bases, with 13 bases left in between. CDR3 protein: CASTQAGRTEAFF. The CDR3 nucleotides read TGTGCCAGCACCCAAGCTGGACGCACTGAAGCTTTCTTT.

V is TRBV7-2 and J is TRBJ2-7; 7 nucleotides match TRBD2. CDR3 length: 15 residues. Germline CDR1 SGHTA, CDR2 FQGNSA. V gave up 0 bases and J gave up 1 base; unmatched junction bases: 3. The CDR3 DNA is TGTGCCAGCAGCTTAGCGGGGGGGTCTTCCTACGAGCAGTACTTC. It yields the protein CASSLAGGSSYEQYF.

This rearrangement joins TRBV28 to TRBJ2-7, with D uncertain. The germline V gene has CDR1 MDHEN and CDR2 SYDVKM. This CDR3 spans 12 amino acids. The ends were cut back, 2 bases at V and 3 bases at J, with 5 bases in the middle. The CDR3 nucleotides read TGTGCCAGCAGTTTAACTAACTACGAGCAGTACTTC. This sequence encodes CASSLTNYEQYF.

The CDR3 DNA is TGTGCCAGCAGCTTAGAGGAAGGCGGGGAGCTGTTTTTT. Protein product: CASSLEEGGELFF. The J gene is TRBJ2-2, the V gene TRBV7-8; D is unresolved. V lost 1 base and J 7 bases, leaving 7 bases between the germline ends. The CDR3 is 13 amino acids. Germline assignment: CDR1 SGHVS and CDR2 FQNEAQ.

This rearrangement joins TRBV4-3 to TRBJ2-1; 12 positions agree with TRBD2. Trimming removed 0 bases from V and 9 bases from J; junction bases left unmatched: 6. In germline, CDR1 is LGHNA, CDR2 YSLEER. This CDR3 comprises 16 residues. The CDR3 coding sequence is TGCGCCAGCAGCCAAGATCTAGCGGGAGGGCTAATTGAGCAGTTCTTC. It yields the protein CASSQDLAGGLIEQFF.

This chain connects TRBV6-4 to TRBJ2-1, with 8 positions matching TRBD2. From germline, CDR1 is MRHNA and CDR2 SNTAGT. V was clipped by 0 bases and J by 9 bases; unmatched bases: 10. The CDR3 consists of 16 residues. The CDR3 sequence: CASSDSTSESPLEQFF. DNA for the CDR3: TGTGCCAGCAGTGACTCGACTAGCGAGAGCCCCCTTGAGCAGTTCTTC.

This clone appeared a few times. The rearrangement links TRBV7-2 to TRBJ1-1; D is unresolved. Trimming shortened V by 3 bases and J by 4 bases, and 12 bases separated the two germline ends. Germline CDR1 is SGHTA and CDR2 is FQGNSA. This CDR3 spans 14 amino acids. The DNA for the CDR3 is TGTGCCAGCAGCTTGTTCCTGACACCCACTGAAGCTTTCTTT. Residues: CASSLFLTPTEAFF.

This clone has only a few counts. The chain recombines TRBV29-1 with TRBJ1-1, with no clear D. CDR1 is SQVTM and CDR2 is ANQGSEA in the germline V gene. This CDR3 is 14 amino acids long. V lost 6 bases to trimming and J lost 1 base, with 15 bases between them. CDR3 nucleotides: TGCAGCGTGGGAATCGGGTGGTCGAACACTGAAGCTTTCTTT. Amino acids: CSVGIGWSNTEAFF.

This clone is medium-sized (0.01 to 0.1%) within its sample. This chain connects TRBV29-1 to TRBJ2-1; D is perhaps TRBD2 (6 bases). There are 15 residues in the CDR3. The germline V and J ends were trimmed by 6 bases and 8 bases, with 23 bases remaining between them. Germline V gene sequence: CDR1 SQVTM, CDR2 ANQGSEA. DNA of the CDR3: TGCAGCGTGGGAAGGGACTTGCTTGTGGGGGATGAGCAGTTCTTC. Protein: CSVGRDLLVGDEQFF.

Within the sample, this clone is medium-sized. The chain uses TRBV15 and TRBJ2-5, with 7 bases fitting TRBD1. With 0 bases clipped from V and 3 bases from J, the junction kept 1 base outside the gene matches. In germline, CDR1 is LNHNV, CDR2 YYDKDF (reference sequence). This CDR3 is 14 amino acids long. The CDR3 DNA reads TGTGCCACCAGCAGAGATGGGACAGAAGAGACCCAGTACTTC. This encodes CATSRDGTEETQYF.

This sequence joins TRBV18 and TRBJ1-1; a possible D gene is TRBD1 (6 bases). CDR3 length: 14 residues. The V end lost 5 bases, the J end lost 5 bases, and 15 bases lay between the germline ends. Germline CDR1 and CDR2: KGHSH and LQKENI. The CDR3 loop reads CASSKGGSRTEAFF. The CDR3 DNA reads as TGTGCCAGCTCAAAGGGGGGCAGTAGAACTGAAGCTTTCTTT.

The gene calls are TRBV5-1 and TRBJ2-7; 7 bases align to TRBD1. CDR1 SGHRS and CDR2 YFSETQ come from the germline V gene. There are 14 residues in the CDR3. J gave up 3 bases and V 0 bases, and 3 bases lay outside the gene matches. The CDR3 DNA sequence: TGCGCCAGCAGCTTGGAGCGACAGGGCTACGAGCAGTACTTC. Translation: CASSLERQGYEQYF.

V usage is TRBV29-1 and J usage is TRBJ2-1, with 8 bases matching TRBD2. The V gene's germline CDR1 is SQVTM and CDR2 ANQGSEA. The CDR3 is made up of 15 amino acids. Trimming removed 7 bases from V and 8 bases from J; junction bases left unmatched: 16. The CDR3 region is CSARTSRVGGDEQFF. The DNA for the CDR3 is TGCAGCGCTCGGACTAGCCGGGTGGGTGGCGATGAGCAGTTCTTC.